This TCR beta chain originates from a study of cytomegalovirus exposure and HLA in healthy donors. Comment on this clone: Its antigen remains unidentified.

The study's findings and limits: Earlier results showed most TCR beta V segments being productive about 87% or about 30% of the time.

The CDR3 contains 15 residues. Between the trimmed V and J ends, which lost 6 bases and 4 bases, there was a span of 16 bases. In germline, CDR1 is MNHEY, CDR2 SVGAGI. The PCR had 60 Vbeta and 13 Jbeta primers. Data came from immunoSEQ multiplex PCR; TCRdb stores just in-frame clones and leaves some out. There are under 95,000 clones in the sample, with approximately 3.8% held by the top ten. This chain connects TRBV6-5 to TRBJ2-1; tentatively, D is TRBD2 (6 bases). This sequence was found in a female donor in good health and CMV-seropositive. Source material: PBMCs. CDR3 coding DNA: TGTGCCAGCAGGCCAACTAGCCCCACTTACAATGAGCAGTTCTTC. Its translation is CASRPTSPTYNEQFF.